The source of this T cell receptor (beta chain) is a study of beta chain features in type 1 diabetes (dated by TCRdb to 2016 to 2019). About the study as a whole: Patients and healthy donors did not differ in mean age, gender distribution, total cell number or subset yield. A total of 85 million to 140 million sorted cells were examined across all samples, and a strong correlation was observed between cell number per subset and RNA yield. The study compared the TCRB repertoires of sorted circulating CD4+ T cell subsets in recently diagnosed type 1 diabetes patients with those in matched healthy donors. Whereas all 30 or so donors provided naive and central memory subsets, regulatory and stem cell-like memory subsets were isolated from just 8 patients and about eight healthy donors.

The entire amount of isolated RNA was reverse transcribed using the High Capacity cDNA Reverse Transcription Kit, so the sequenced TCRB transcripts were expressed ones. Deep immunoSEQ sequencing was applied to naive, central memory and regulatory T cell samples, giving an average of roughly 3.5 million total reads per sample. Sorted cells were lysed in RLT buffer, and RNA was extracted using DNase-treated RNeasy Micro or Mini kits according to cell number. To prevent cross-contamination, every cell subset was processed on its own, while patient and healthy donor samples were processed together. The immunoSEQ multiplex PCR was used to amplify TCRB sequences from cDNA, generating 87-bp fragments that spanned the CDR3 region. Amplicons were sequenced on the Illumina HiSeq platform. The original pipeline was this. Synthetic template baselines were used to correct PCR bias computationally, reads within Hamming distance 2 were collapsed together, and singletons that could not be merged were discarded. Reads were aligned to IMGT to assign V, D and J genes, CDR3 length, and insertions or deletions at six rearrangement sites. Within each subset, clonotype counts were normalized to sorted cell number, after which true diversity and Gini coefficients were computed with the tcR R package. The overlap coefficient, calculated on TCRB nucleotide sequences, was used to quantify repertoire sharing. Out-of-frame TCRB sequences from naive cells were analyzed as a proxy for the pre-selection repertoire. Held by TCRdb, this immuneACCESS table contains in-frame sequences only and omits some clones. Under half of the omission traces to an unresolved V gene where checked; the cause of the rest is unknown. The D gene and trimming were derived from the DNA, and the V and J assignments and clone size from that table. Within this sample are about 620,000 clones, with roughly 16% of them counted one time only. The top ten clonotypes cover about 0.097% of the sample.

This clone was observed a few times. It has no known antigen specificity. Qualities for individual bases were not recorded, and no much larger clone is one base off. Reading the germline V gene gives CDR1 ENHRY and CDR2 SYGVKD. V sheds 8 bases and J sheds 6 bases, leaving 13 bases between their ends. Inclusive of the bounding cysteine and phenylalanine, the CDR3 is 12 residues long. Only the CDR3 DNA stays, 36 bases, in frame from base 1. What the study reported, not specific to this receptor: Shorter templates might be favored by PCR, yet because patient and control samples were amplified and corrected together, any such skew would affect both groups equally. Sequencing cDNA rather than genomic DNA could over-represent highly expressing activated cells, although activation and CD3 levels did not differ between groups. Because small numbers of individuals were included in the HLA sub-analyses, any influence of HLA type on TCRB rearrangement was left unresolved. Naive, central memory and regulatory TCRB repertoires appeared to be more similar among patients than among healthy donors. Type 1 diabetes patients showed a moderate but significant shortening of TCRB CDR3 length in all four CD4+ subsets. At VDJ recombination sites, patients with type 1 diabetes made fewer insertions and deleted more nucleotides, a pattern implying thymic rearrangement abnormalities.

From each donor, a single peripheral blood sample of 90 to 150 mL on average was drawn into heparinised tubes. A BD FACSAria II was used to sort naive, central memory, regulatory and stem cell-like memory CD4+ T cells with a panel that included CD45RO, CCR7, CD25, CD127, CD95 and CD27. Purity was above 95% for every sorted population. PBMCs were separated immediately by Lymphoprep density gradient centrifugation and were stained directly, without being cultured. So that batch effects would be minimized, each experiment stained and sorted samples in pairs, pairing one healthy donor with one patient.

This receptor chain uses TRBV10-3 and TRBJ2-5; the D gene remains uncertain. The receptor comes from a man aged 18 to 30 in good health. The sample taken for sequencing was naive CD4+ T cells from blood. The cell subset or site label for this specimen denotes: true naive CD4+ T cells. In nucleotides, the sequence is TGTGCCATCGCGGCAGCGTTAAAGACCCAGTACTTC. Translated, this gives CAIAAALKTQYF.